This T cell receptor (beta chain) derives from a study of T cells in Graves' hyperthyroidism and ophthalmopathy. Study at large: Prior to any treatment, at the point of initial diagnosis, peripheral blood was collected. The study, taken as a whole, reports: Clonotypes that were expanded in thyroid above 0.001 mostly appeared in blood too. Through a model of 13 V-J features, ophthalmopathy was separated from stable hyperthyroidism.

Authors of the study amplified TCR beta CDR3 regions from RNA transcripts. The HTBI primer set served for first-round RT-PCR of the TCR CDR3. TCRdb recomputed calls from the multiplex PCR reads with MiXCR, one row per CDR3 protein. The sample has 450,000 to 550,000 distinct CDR3 sequences; around 22% are singletons. Comments on this clonotype: Its antigen is still unknown.

Ophthalmopathy in the patients scored at least 3 on Clinical Activity Score and at least 4 on NOSPECS grade, lasting under 3 months. The source of this sequence is a woman aged 25-40 years with Graves' ophthalmopathy. The sample was blood.

This CDR3 reads CASSAGGPQTGELFF. The CDR3 DNA follows: TGTGCCAGCAGCGCGGGGGGGCCTCAAACCGGGGAGCTGTTTTTT. This chain links TRBV7-9 with TRBJ2-2; 9 bases match TRBD2. The V segment lost 5 bases and the J segment 5 bases; nucleotides outside the gene matches: 6. The V gene's germline CDR1 is SEHNR and CDR2 FQNEAQ (reference sequence). CDR3 size: 15 residues.